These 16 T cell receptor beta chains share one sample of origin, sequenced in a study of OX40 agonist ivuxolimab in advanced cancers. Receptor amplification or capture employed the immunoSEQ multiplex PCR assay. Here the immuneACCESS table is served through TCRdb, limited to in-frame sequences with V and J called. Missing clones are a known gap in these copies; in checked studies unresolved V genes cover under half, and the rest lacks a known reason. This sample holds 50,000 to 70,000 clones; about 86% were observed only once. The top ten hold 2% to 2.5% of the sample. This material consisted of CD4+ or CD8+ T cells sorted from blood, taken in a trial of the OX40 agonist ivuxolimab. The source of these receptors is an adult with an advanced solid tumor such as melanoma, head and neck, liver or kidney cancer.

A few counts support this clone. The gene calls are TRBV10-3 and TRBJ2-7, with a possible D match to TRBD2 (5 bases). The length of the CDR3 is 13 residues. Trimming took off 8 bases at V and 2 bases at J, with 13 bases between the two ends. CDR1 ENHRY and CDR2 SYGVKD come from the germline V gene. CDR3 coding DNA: TGTGCCATCCGGGTGGGAGACCCCTACGAGCAGTACTTC. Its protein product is CAIRVGDPYEQYF.

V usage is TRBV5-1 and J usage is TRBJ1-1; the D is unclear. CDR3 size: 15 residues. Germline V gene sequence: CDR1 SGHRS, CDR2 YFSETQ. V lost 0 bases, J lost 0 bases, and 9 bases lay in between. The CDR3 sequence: CASSLDLGMNTEAFF. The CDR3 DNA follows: TGCGCCAGCAGCTTGGATTTAGGGATGAACACTGAAGCTTTCTTT.

The CDR3, as DNA: TGTGCCAGCAGCTTAGCGACTAGCGGGAACTACAATGAGCAGTTCTTC. Residues: CASSLATSGNYNEQFF. The V gene is TRBV7-9, the J gene TRBJ2-1; TRBD2 agrees at 11 bases. Germline lookup yields CDR1 SEHNR and CDR2 FQNEAQ (reference sequence). V gave up 0 bases and J gave up 3 bases; unmatched junction bases: 1. The CDR3 contains 16 residues.

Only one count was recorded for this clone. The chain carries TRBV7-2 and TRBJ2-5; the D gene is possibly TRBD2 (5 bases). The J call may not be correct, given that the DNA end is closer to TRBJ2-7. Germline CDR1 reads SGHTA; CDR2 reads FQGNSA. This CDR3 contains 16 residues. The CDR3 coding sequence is TGTGCCAGCAGCTTAGTCAGCGGCAAAAGCTCCTACGAGCAGTACTTC. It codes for CASSLVSGKSSYEQYF.

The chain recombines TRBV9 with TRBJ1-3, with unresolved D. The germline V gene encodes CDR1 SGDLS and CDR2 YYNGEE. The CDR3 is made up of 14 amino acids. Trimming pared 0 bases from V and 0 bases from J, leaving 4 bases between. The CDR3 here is CASSVALSGNTIYF. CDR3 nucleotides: TGTGCCAGCAGCGTAGCTCTCTCTGGAAACACCATATATTTT.

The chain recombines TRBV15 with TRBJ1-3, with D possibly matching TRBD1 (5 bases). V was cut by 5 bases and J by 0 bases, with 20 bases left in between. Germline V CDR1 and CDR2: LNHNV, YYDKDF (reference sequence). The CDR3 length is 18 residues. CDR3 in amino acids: CATSLTGTAKSSGNTIYF. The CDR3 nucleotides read TGTGCCACCAGCCTAACCGGGACGGCAAAGAGCTCTGGAAACACCATATATTTT.

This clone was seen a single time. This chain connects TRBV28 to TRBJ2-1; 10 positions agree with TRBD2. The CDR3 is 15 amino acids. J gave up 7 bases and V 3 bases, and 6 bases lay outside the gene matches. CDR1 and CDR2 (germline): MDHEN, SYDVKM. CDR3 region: CASSFPGLATNEQFF. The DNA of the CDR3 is TGTGCCAGCAGTTTCCCGGGACTAGCGACGAATGAGCAGTTCTTC.

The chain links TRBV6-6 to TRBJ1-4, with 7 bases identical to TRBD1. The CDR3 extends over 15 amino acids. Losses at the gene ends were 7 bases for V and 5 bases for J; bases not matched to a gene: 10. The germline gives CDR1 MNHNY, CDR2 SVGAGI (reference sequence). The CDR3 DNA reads TGTGCCAGCACCAGACCGGCGGGACAGAATGAAAAACTGTTTTTT. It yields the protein CASTRPAGQNEKLFF.

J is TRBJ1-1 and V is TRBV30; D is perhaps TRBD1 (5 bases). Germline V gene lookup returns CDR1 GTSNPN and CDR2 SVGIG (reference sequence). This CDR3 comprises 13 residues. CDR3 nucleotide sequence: TGTGCTTCGCTCCAACCGGGGGACACTGAAGCTTTCTTT. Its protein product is CASLQPGDTEAFF.

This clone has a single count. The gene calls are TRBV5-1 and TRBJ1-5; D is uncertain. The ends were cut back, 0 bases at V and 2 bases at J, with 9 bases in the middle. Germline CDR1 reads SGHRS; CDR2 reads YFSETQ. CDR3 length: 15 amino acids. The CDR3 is CASSLEGFGNQPQHF. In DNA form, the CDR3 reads TGCGCCAGCAGCTTGGAAGGGTTCGGCAATCAGCCCCAGCATTTT.

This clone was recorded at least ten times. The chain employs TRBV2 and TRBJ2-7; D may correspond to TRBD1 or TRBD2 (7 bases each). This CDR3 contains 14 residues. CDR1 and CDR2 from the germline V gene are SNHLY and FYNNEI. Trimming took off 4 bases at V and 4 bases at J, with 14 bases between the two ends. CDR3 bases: TGTGCCAGCAGTGCTCAGGGGGGGCCTTACGAGCAGTACTTC. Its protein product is CASSAQGGPYEQYF.

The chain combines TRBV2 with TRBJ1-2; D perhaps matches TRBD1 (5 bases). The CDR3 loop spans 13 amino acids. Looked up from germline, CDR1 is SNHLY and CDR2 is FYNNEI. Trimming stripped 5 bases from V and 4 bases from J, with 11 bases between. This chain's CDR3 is CASSPGTPYGYTF. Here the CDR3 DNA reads TGTGCCAGCAGTCCCGGGACGCCCTATGGCTACACCTTC.

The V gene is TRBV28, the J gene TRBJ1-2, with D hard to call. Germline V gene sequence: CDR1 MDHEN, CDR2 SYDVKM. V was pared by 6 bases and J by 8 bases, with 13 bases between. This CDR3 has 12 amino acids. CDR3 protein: CASSIIGYGYTF. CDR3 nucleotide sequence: TGTGCCAGCAGCATCATTGGATACGGCTACACCTTC.

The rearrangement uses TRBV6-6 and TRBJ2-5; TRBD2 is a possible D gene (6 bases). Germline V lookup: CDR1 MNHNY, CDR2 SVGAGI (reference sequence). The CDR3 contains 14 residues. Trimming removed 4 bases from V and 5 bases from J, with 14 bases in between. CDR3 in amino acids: CASSSELARETQYF. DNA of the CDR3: TGTGCCAGCAGTTCGGAACTAGCCAGGGAGACCCAGTACTTC.

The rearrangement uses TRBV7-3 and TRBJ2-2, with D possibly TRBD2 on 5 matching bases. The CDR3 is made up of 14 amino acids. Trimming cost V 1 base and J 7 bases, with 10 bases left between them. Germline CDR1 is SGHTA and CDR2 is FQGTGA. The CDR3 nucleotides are TGTGCCAGCAGCTTAAGGGTCCGGGACGGGGAGCTGTTTTTT. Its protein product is CASSLRVRDGELFF. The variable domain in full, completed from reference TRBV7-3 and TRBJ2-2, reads GAGVSQTPSNKVTEKGKYVELRCDPISGHTALYWYRQSLGQGPEFLIYFQGTGAADDSGLPNDRFFAVRPEGSVSTLKIQRTERGDSAVYLCASSLRVRDGELFFGEGSRLTVL.

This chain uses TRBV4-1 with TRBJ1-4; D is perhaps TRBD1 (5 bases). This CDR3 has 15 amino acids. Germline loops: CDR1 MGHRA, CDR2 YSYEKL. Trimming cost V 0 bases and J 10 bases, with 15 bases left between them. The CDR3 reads CASSQDGGLAVKLFF. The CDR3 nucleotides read TGCGCCAGCAGCCAAGACGGGGGATTGGCGGTAAAACTGTTTTTT.